The rows below give T cell receptor beta chains drawn from one sample of a study of memory B cells and T cells in multiple sclerosis. These receptors have no known antigen. Generated by immunoSEQ multiplex PCR, the TCRdb table keeps only in-frame clones and is missing some. Of about 46,000 clones in the sample, 82% were seen once. The sample taken for sequencing was PBMCs from blood kept in culture. The receptors here all came from a human donor with multiple sclerosis. Both conserved end residues are part of each CDR3. D genes are given only for firm matches. The listing skips clone size in some rows; elsewhere it reads once, few, many or a size class.

.	TRBV11-2	TRBD1	TRBJ2-4	CASSLELTGWDIQYF	TGTGCCAGCAGCTTAGAACTGACAGGGTGGGACATTCAGTACTTC
once	TRBV7-9	TRBD1	TRBJ2-5	CASRPLLDGTGQETQYF	TGTGCCAGCAGACCCCTTCTTGACGGGACAGGCCAAGAGACCCAGTACTTC
.	TRBV6-6	TRBD1	TRBJ1-2	CASSLSGGDYGYTF	TGTGCCAGCAGTCTTTCAGGGGGGGACTATGGCTACACCTTC
.	TRBV5-1	.	TRBJ1-4	CASSWDGTRSMEKLFF	TGCGCCAGCAGCTGGGATGGGACGAGAAGCATGGAAAAACTGTTTTTT
once	TRBV28	.	TRBJ2-5	CASSLQATWGGTQYF	TGTGCCAGCAGTTTGCAGGCTACTTGGGGTGGGACCCAGTACTTC
.	TRBV28	.	TRBJ2-2	CASSLYTGELFF	TGTGCCAGCAGTTTATACACCGGGGAGCTGTTTTTT
once	TRBV10-3	.	TRBJ1-5	CAISEARDGSNQPQHF	TGTGCCATCAGTGAGGCCCGGGATGGAAGCAATCAGCCCCAGCATTTT
.	TRBV21-1	.	TRBJ1-1	CASSIEGTASDKNTEAFF	TGTGCCAGCAGCATCGAGGGGACAGCCTCCGATAAGAACACTGAAGCTTTCTTT
.	TRBV4-3	.	TRBJ1-2	CASSQGSGQTSNYGYTF	TGCGCCAGCAGCCAAGGGAGCGGACAAACTTCTAACTATGGCTACACCTTC
.	TRBV15	.	TRBJ2-5	CATSAGGRETQYF	TGTGCCACCAGCGCAGGGGGGCGGGAGACCCAGTACTTC
.	TRBV2	.	TRBJ1-2	CASRFTRADYGYTF	TGTGCCAGCAGGTTTACCAGGGCGGACTATGGCTACACCTTC
.	TRBV2	.	TRBJ2-5	CASKGEVETQYF	TGTGCCAGCAAGGGGGAGGTGGAGACCCAGTACTTC
.	TRBV6-1	TRBD2	TRBJ2-7	CASWGGGTYEQYF	TGTGCCAGCTGGGGCGGGGGGACCTACGAGCAGTACTTC
.	TRBV7-2	.	TRBJ1-4	CASSSQSTEKLFF	TGTGCCAGCAGCTCTCAGTCAACCGAAAAACTGTTTTTT
.	TRBV4-1	TRBD1	TRBJ2-7	CASSHYGQGEWSNYEQYF	TGCGCCAGCAGCCACTATGGGCAGGGGGAATGGTCTAACTACGAGCAGTACTTC
.	TRBV9	.	TRBJ2-1	CASSVGVGGTYNEQFF	TGTGCCAGCAGCGTAGGGGTGGGGGGCACCTACAATGAGCAGTTCTTC
.	TRBV20-1	.	TRBJ2-3	CSAKGPDTQYF	TGCAGTGCTAAGGGTCCCGATACGCAGTATTTT
.	TRBV27	TRBD2	TRBJ2-3	CASSSSLAGVLSSTDTQYF	TGTGCCAGCAGTTCCTCCCTGGCGGGGGTTCTTTCTAGCACAGATACGCAGTATTTT
.	TRBV5-4	TRBD1	TRBJ1-2	CASSEDRNYGYTF	TGTGCCAGCAGCGAGGACAGGAACTATGGCTACACCTTC
.	TRBV19	TRBD2	TRBJ2-5	CASSIGGTSGYQETQYF	TGTGCCAGTAGTATCGGGGGGACTAGCGGGTACCAAGAGACCCAGTACTTC
.	TRBV10-1	.	TRBJ2-1	CASSESAGGLYNEQFF	TGCGCCAGCAGTGAGTCCGCCGGGGGGCTTTACAATGAGCAGTTCTTC
.	TRBV14	.	TRBJ1-6	CASSRRTEDNSPLHF	TGTGCCAGCAGCCGGAGAACCGAAGATAATTCACCCCTCCACTTT
.	TRBV5-6	.	TRBJ2-3	CASSSRLGYSTDTQYF	TGTGCCAGCAGCTCGCGTCTAGGTTATAGCACAGATACGCAGTATTTT
.	TRBV28	TRBD1	TRBJ1-2	CASGRDSFNYGYTF	TGTGCCAGCGGCCGGGACAGCTTTAACTATGGCTACACCTTC
few	TRBV4-3	.	TRBJ1-1	CASSPYTNTEAFF	TGCGCCAGCAGCCCCTACACTAACACTGAAGCTTTCTTT
.	TRBV30	TRBD1	TRBJ1-6	CAWSQGGPNSPLHF	TGTGCCTGGAGTCAAGGGGGCCCTAATTCACCCCTCCACTTT
.	TRBV4-3	.	TRBJ2-1	CASSQDGANYNEQFF	TGCGCCAGCAGCCAAGATGGGGCCAACTACAATGAGCAGTTCTTC
.	TRBV4-3	.	TRBJ2-7	CASSQDWQGAYEQYF	TGCGCCAGCAGCCAAGATTGGCAAGGAGCCTACGAGCAGTACTTC
.	TRBV25-1	.	TRBJ1-1	CASVSMGYTEAFF	TGTGCCAGCGTCTCTATGGGGTACACTGAAGCTTTCTTT
.	TRBV7-2	.	TRBJ2-7	CASSLVRTNYEQYF	TGTGCCAGCAGCTTAGTGAGGACAAATTACGAGCAGTACTTC
few	TRBV19	.	TRBJ2-2	CASSIGPNTGELFF	TGTGCCAGTAGTATTGGACCCAACACCGGGGAGCTGTTTTTT
.	TRBV6-6	.	TRBJ1-5	CASTGGTYSNQPQHF	TGTGCCAGCACTGGCGGAACTTATAGCAATCAGCCCCAGCATTTT
.	TRBV10-3	.	TRBJ1-1	CAISDGSEAFF	TGTGCCATCAGTGACGGGTCGGAAGCTTTCTTT
medium-sized	TRBV7-2	TRBD2	TRBJ2-7	CASSSGLAGYEQYF	TGTGCCAGCAGCTCGGGACTAGCGGGGTACGAGCAGTACTTC
.	TRBV10-3	TRBD1	TRBJ2-7	CAISESLGQGSSYEQYF	TGTGCCATCAGTGAGTCCCTCGGACAGGGTAGCTCCTACGAGCAGTACTTC
.	TRBV2	TRBD1	TRBJ2-2	CASSDVAGGVTGELFF	TGTGCCAGCAGTGATGTTGCAGGGGGCGTTACCGGGGAGCTGTTTTTT
.	TRBV5-1	.	TRBJ2-5	CASSQIGGETQYF	TGCGCCAGCAGCCAGATAGGGGGGGAGACCCAGTACTTC
.	TRBV4-3	.	TRBJ1-2	CASSQDRVLRAVHGYTF	TGCGCCAGCAGCCAAGATCGGGTCCTCCGAGCCGTACATGGCTACACCTTC
once	TRBV6-1	TRBD1	TRBJ2-7	CASSALTGVGSYEQYF	TGTGCCAGCAGTGCCCTGACAGGGGTGGGGTCCTACGAGCAGTACTTC
few	TRBV7-8	.	TRBJ2-7	CASRNQEMGQYF	TGTGCCAGCAGGAACCAGGAAATGGGGCAGTACTTC
.	TRBV7-9	.	TRBJ2-2	CAGRRGNTGELFF	TGTGCTGGCCGTCGTGGGAACACCGGGGAGCTGTTTTTT
.	TRBV28	.	TRBJ1-2	CASTPGGPSYGYTF	TGTGCCAGCACCCCCGGAGGGCCCAGCTATGGCTACACCTTC
.	TRBV28	TRBD1	TRBJ1-6	CASGLVGEGQVNSPLHF	TGTGCCAGTGGATTGGTAGGGGAGGGACAGGTTAATTCACCCCTCCACTTT
.	TRBV5-1	TRBD1	TRBJ1-1	CASSLAGGNTEAFF	TGCGCCAGCAGCTTAGCAGGGGGGAACACTGAAGCTTTCTTT
.	TRBV7-8	TRBD1	TRBJ1-4	CASSLVGQGFGEKLFF	TGTGCCAGCAGCTTAGTAGGACAGGGCTTCGGTGAAAAACTGTTTTTT
.	TRBV6-5	TRBD1	TRBJ1-2	CASSFSYQGQVYGYTF	TGTGCCAGCAGTTTCTCCTATCAGGGACAGGTCTATGGCTACACCTTC
.	TRBV11-2	.	TRBJ1-3	CASSLTGTISGNTIYF	TGTGCCAGCAGCTTAACCGGGACAATCTCTGGAAACACCATATATTTT
few	TRBV7-2	TRBD1	TRBJ1-2	CASSLEQGDYGYTF	TGTGCCAGCAGCTTAGAACAGGGGGACTATGGCTACACCTTC
.	TRBV7-3	.	TRBJ2-7	CASSLTAGYEQYF	TGTGCCAGCAGCTTAACGGCAGGCTACGAGCAGTACTTC
.	TRBV5-4	.	TRBJ2-1	CASSLITQNEQFF	TGTGCCAGCAGCTTGATAACGCAGAATGAGCAGTTCTTC
once	TRBV28	TRBD1	TRBJ2-5	CASSRDRGPLGTQYF	TGTGCCAGCAGTCGGGACAGGGGGCCCCTGGGGACCCAGTACTTC
.	TRBV2	.	TRBJ2-7	CASRRDSYEQYF	TGTGCCAGCAGGCGGGACAGCTACGAGCAGTACTTC
.	TRBV19	.	TRBJ2-7	CASSTSGPYEQYF	TGTGCCAGTAGTACCTCGGGGCCCTACGAGCAGTACTTC
.	TRBV4-2	.	TRBJ2-7	CASSQGGAVYEQYF	TGTGCCAGCAGCCAAGGAGGTGCGGTATACGAGCAGTACTTC
.	TRBV15	.	TRBJ1-4	CATSRDGGPGEKLFF	TGTGCCACCAGCAGGGACGGAGGGCCTGGTGAAAAACTGTTTTTT